What follows is one TCR beta chain and its context. Its specificity is not known. Primers: 60 Vbeta forward and 13 Jbeta reverse. The table came from immunoSEQ multiplex PCR; TCRdb's copy has only in-frame clones and leaves some out. The sample lists about 38,000 clones, about 66% seen once, with roughly a sixth in the top ten. The sample originates from a study of cytomegalovirus exposure and HLA in healthy donors. General study points: HLA-A and HLA-B allele assignments for most subjects were reportedly predicted accurately using TCR beta sequences. Donors were assumed by presence/absence analyses to have roughly uniform sequencing depth. In a later analysis, CMV-associated beta chains were mostly HLA-associated, it appeared.

CDR1 and CDR2 (germline): MNHNS, SASEGT. The V end lost 0 bases, the J end lost 4 bases, and 16 bases lay between the germline ends. The CDR3 has 17 residues. The specimen sequenced was PBMCs. This clonotype originated in a man between 45 and 60 years old in good health and CMV-seropositive. The gene calls are TRBV6-1 and TRBJ2-4; possible D gene TRBD2, 7 bases. This CDR3 is CASSEALGEGEKNIQYF. CDR3 coding DNA: TGTGCCAGCAGTGAAGCGCTGGGGGAGGGGGAGAAAAACATTCAGTACTTC.